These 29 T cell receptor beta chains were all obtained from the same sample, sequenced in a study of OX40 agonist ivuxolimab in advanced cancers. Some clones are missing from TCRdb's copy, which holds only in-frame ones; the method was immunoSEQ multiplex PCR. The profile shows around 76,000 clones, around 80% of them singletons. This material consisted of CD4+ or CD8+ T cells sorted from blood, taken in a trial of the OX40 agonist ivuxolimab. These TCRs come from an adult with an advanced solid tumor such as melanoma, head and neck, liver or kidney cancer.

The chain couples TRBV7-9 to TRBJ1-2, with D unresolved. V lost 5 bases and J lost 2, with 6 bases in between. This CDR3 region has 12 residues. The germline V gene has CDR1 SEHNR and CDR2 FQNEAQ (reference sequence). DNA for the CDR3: TGTGCCAGCAGCATACAAAACTATGGCTACACCTTC. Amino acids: CASSIQNYGYTF. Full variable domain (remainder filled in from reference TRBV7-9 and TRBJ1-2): DTGVSQNPRHKITKRGQNVTFRCDPISEHNRLYWYRQTLGQGPEFLTYFQNEAQLEKSRLLSDRFSAERPKGSFSTLEIQRTEQGDSAMYLCASSIQNYGYTFGSGTRLTVV.

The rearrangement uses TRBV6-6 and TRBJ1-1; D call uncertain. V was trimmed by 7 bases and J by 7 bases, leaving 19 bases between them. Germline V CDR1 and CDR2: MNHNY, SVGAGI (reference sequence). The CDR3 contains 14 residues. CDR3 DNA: TGTGCCAGCAACCCAGACAACTTCCCTAGTGAAGCTTTCTTT. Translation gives CASNPDNFPSEAFF.

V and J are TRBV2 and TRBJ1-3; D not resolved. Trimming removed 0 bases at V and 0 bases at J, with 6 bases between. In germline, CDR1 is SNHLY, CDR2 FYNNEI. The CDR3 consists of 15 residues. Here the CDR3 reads CASSEAADSGNTIYF. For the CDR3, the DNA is TGTGCCAGCAGTGAAGCGGCAGACTCTGGAAACACCATATATTTT. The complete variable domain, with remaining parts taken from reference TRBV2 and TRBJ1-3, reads EPEVTQTPSHQVTQMGQEVILRCVPISNHLYFYWYRQILGQKVEFLVSFYNNEISEKSEIFDDQFSVERPDGSNFTLKIRSTKLEDSAMYFCASSEAADSGNTIYFGEGSWLTVV.

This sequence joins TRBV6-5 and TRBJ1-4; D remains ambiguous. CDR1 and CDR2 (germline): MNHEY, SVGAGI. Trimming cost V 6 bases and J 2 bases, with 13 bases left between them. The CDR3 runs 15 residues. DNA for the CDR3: TGTGCCAGCAGCCCGAGCCTATGGACTAATGAAAAACTGTTTTTT. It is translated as CASSPSLWTNEKLFF.

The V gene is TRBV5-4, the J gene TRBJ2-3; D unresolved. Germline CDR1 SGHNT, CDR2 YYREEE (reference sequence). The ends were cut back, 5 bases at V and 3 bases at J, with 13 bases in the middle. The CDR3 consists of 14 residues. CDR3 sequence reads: CASSRKESTDTQYF. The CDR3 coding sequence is TGTGCCAGCAGTCGGAAGGAATCTACAGATACGCAGTATTTT.

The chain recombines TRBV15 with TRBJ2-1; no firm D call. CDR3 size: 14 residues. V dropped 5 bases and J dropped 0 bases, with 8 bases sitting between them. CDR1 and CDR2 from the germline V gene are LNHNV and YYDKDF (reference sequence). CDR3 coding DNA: TGTGCCACCAGCGAGATGGACTCCTACAATGAGCAGTTCTTC. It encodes CATSEMDSYNEQFF.

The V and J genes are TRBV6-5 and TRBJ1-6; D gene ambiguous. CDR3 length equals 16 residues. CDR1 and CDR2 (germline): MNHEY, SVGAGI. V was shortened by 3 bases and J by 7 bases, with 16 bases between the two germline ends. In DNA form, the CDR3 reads TGTGCCAGCAGTTATAATGTCCAGGTTCCAAATTCACCCCTCCACTTT. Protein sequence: CASSYNVQVPNSPLHF.

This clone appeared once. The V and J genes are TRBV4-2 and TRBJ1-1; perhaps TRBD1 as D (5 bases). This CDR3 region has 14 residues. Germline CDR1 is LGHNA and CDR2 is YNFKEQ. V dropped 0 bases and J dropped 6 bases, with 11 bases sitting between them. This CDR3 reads CASSQDWGSAEAFF. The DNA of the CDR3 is TGTGCCAGCAGCCAAGATTGGGGGTCCGCTGAAGCTTTCTTT.

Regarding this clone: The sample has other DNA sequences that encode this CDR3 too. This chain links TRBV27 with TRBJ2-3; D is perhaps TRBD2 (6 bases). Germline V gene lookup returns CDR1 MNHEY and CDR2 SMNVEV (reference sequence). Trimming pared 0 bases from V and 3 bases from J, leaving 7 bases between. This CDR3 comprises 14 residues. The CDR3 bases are TGTGCCAGCAGTTTATCGGCGGGGACAGATACGCAGTATTTT. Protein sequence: CASSLSAGTDTQYF.

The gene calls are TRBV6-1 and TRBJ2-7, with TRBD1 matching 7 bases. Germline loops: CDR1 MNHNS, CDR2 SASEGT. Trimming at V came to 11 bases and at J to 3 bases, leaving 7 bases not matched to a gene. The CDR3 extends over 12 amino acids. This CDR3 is CALQGTLYEQYF. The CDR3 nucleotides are TGTGCCCTACAGGGGACGCTCTACGAGCAGTACTTC.

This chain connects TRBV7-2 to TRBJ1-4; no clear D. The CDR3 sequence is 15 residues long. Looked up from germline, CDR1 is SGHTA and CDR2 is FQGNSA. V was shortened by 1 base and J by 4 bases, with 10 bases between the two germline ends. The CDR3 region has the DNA TGTGCCAGCAGCTTAGAGAAGGCAGATAATGAAAAACTGTTTTTT. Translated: CASSLEKADNEKLFF.

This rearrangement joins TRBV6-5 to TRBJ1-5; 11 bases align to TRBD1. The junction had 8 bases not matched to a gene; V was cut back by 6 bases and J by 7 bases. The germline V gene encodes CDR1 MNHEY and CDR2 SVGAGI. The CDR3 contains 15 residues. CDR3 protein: CASRAGTGGQQPQHF. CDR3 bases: TGTGCCAGCAGAGCTGGGACAGGGGGACAGCAGCCCCAGCATTTT.

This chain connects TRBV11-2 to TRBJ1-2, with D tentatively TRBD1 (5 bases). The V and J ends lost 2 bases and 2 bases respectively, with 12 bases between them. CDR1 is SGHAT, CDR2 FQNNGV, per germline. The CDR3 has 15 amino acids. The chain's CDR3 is CASSLMTAGNYGYTF. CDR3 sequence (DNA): TGTGCCAGCAGCTTAATGACAGCTGGAAACTATGGCTACACCTTC.

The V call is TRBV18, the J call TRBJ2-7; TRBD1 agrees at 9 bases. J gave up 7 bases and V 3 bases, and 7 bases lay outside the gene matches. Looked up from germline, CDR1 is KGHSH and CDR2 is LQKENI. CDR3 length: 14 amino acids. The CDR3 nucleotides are TGTGCCAGCTCACCCCGGGACAGGGTGGGGGAGCAGTACTTC. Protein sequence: CASSPRDRVGEQYF. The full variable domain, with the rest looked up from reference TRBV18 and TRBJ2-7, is NAGVMQNPRHLVRRRGQEARLRCSPMKGHSHVYWYRQLPEEGLKFMVYLQKENIIDESGMPKERFSAEFPKEGPSILRIQQVVRGDSAAYFCASSPRDRVGEQYFGPGTRLTVT.

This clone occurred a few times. In nucleotides, the CDR3 is TGTGCCAGCAGCGTGGGGCCGTTTGGACAGCCCCAGCATTTT. Its translation is CASSVGPFGQPQHF. The chain carries TRBV9 and TRBJ1-5; the D gene is possibly TRBD1 (5 bases). The CDR3 has 14 residues. The germline gives CDR1 SGDLS, CDR2 YYNGEE. The ends were cut back, 2 bases at V and 7 bases at J, with 13 bases in the middle.

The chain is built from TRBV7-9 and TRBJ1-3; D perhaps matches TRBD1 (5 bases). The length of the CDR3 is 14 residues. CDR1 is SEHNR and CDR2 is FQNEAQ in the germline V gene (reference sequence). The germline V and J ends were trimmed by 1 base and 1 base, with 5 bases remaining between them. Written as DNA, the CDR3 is TGTGCCAGCAGCTTAGACAGGTCTGGAAACACCATATATTTT. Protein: CASSLDRSGNTIYF.

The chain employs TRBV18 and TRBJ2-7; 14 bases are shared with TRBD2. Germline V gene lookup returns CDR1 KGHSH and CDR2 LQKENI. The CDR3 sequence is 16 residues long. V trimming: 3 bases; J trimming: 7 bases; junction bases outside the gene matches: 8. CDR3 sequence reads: CASSPTGTSGGVEQYF. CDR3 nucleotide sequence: TGTGCCAGCTCACCCACCGGGACTAGCGGGGGTGTTGAGCAGTACTTC.

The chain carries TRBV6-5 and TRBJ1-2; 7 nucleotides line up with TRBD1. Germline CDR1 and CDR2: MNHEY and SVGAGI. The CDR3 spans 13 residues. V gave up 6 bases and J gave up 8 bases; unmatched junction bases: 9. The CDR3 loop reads CASSPGQERGYTF. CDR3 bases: TGTGCCAGCAGCCCTGGACAGGAAAGAGGCTACACCTTC.

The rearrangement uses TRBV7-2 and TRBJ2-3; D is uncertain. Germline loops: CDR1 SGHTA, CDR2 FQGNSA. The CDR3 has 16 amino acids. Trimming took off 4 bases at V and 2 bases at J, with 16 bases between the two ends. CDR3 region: CASSSNRVSYTDTQYF. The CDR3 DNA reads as TGTGCCAGCAGCTCCAACAGAGTCTCGTACACAGATACGCAGTATTTT.

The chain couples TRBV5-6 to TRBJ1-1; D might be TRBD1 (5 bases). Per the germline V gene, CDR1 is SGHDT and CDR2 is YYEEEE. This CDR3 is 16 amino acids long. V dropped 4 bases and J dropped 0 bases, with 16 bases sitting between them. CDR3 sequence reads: CASSPDPGRMNTEAFF. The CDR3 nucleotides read TGTGCCAGCAGCCCCGATCCGGGACGGATGAACACTGAAGCTTTCTTT.

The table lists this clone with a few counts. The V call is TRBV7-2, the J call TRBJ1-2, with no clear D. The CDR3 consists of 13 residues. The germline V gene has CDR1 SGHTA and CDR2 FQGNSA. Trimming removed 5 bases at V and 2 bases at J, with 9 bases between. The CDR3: CASSKDPNYGYTF. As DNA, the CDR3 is TGTGCCAGCAGCAAGGACCCAAACTATGGCTACACCTTC.

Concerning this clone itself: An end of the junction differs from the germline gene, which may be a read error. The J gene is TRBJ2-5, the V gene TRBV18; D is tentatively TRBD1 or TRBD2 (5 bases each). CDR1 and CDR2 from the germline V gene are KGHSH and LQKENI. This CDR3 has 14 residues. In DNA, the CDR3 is TGTGCCAGCTCACCGTACCGGGACCTAAACCCTCAGGACTTC. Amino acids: CASSPYRDLNPQDF. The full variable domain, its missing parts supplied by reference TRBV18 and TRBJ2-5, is NAGVMQNPRHLVRRRGQEARLRCSPMKGHSHVYWYRQLPEEGLKFMVYLQKENIIDESGMPKERFSAEFPKEGPSILRIQQVVRGDSAAYFCASSPYRDLNPQDFGPGTRLLVL.

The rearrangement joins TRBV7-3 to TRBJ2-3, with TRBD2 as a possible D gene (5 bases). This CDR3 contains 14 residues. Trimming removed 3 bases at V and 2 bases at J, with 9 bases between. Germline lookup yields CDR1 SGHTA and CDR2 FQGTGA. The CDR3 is CASSLDSNTDTQYF. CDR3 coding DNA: TGTGCCAGCAGCTTGGACTCCAACACAGATACGCAGTATTTT. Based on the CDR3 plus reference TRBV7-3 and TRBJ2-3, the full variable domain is GAGVSQTPSNKVTEKGKYVELRCDPISGHTALYWYRQSLGQGPEFLIYFQGTGAADDSGLPNDRFFAVRPEGSVSTLKIQRTERGDSAVYLCASSLDSNTDTQYFGPGTRLTVL.

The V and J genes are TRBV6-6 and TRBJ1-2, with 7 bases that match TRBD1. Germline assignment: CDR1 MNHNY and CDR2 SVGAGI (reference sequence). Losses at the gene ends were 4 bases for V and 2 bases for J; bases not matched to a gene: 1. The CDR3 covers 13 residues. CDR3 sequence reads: CASSSGQNYGYTF. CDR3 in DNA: TGTGCCAGCAGTTCGGGACAGAACTATGGCTACACCTTC.

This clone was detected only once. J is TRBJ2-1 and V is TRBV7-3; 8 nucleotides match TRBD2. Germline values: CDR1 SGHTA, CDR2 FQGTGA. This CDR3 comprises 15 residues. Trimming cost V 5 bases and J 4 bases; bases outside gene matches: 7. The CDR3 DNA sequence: TGTGCCAGCAGCCTACTAGCGGCTTCATACAATGAGCAGTTCTTC. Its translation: CASSLLAASYNEQFF.

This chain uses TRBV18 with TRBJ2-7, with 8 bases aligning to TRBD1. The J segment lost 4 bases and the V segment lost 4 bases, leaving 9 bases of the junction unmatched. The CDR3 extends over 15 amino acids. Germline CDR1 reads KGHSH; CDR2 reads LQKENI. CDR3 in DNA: TGTGCCAGCTCACTTTTCGGACAGGGACAATACGAGCAGTACTTC. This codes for CASSLFGQGQYEQYF.

The CDR3 bases are TGCAGTGCGAAGGACAGGGCAGCTTTCTTT. Translation gives CSAKDRAAFF. The V gene is TRBV20-1, the J gene TRBJ1-1; the match to TRBD1 covers 8 bases. CDR1 is DFQATT, CDR2 SNEGSKA, per germline (reference sequence). The length of the CDR3 is 10 residues. The V and J ends lost 6 bases and 10 bases, in that order; junction bases with no gene match: 4.

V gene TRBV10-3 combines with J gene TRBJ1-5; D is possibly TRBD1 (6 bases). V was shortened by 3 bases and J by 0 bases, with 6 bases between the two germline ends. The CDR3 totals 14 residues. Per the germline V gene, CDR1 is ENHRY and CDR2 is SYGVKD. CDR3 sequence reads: CAISEGGSNQPQHF. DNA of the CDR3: TGTGCCATCAGTGAAGGGGGTAGCAATCAGCCCCAGCATTTT.

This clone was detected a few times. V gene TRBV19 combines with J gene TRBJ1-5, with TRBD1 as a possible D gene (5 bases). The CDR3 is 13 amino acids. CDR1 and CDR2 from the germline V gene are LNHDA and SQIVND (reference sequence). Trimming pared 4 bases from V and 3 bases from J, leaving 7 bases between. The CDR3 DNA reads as TGTGCCAGTAGTAAACAGGACAATCAGCCCCAGCATTTT. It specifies CASSKQDNQPQHF.